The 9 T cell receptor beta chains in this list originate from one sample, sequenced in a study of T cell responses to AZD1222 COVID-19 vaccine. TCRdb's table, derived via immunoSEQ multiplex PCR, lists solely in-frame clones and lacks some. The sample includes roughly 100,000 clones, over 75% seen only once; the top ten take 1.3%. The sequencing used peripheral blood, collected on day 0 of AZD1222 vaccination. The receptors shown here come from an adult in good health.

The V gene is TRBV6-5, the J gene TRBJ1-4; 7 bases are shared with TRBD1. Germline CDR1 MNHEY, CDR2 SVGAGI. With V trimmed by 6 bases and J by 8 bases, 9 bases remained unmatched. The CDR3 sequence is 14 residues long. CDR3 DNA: TGTGCCAGCAGGAGGAACAGGGGAGGGGAAAAACTGTTTTTT. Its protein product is CASRRNRGGEKLFF.

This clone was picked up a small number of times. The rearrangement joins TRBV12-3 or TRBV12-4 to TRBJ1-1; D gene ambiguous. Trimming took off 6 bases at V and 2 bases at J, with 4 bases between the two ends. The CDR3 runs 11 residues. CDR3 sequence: CASSHNTEAFF. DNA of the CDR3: TGTGCCAGCAGCCATAACACTGAAGCTTTCTTT.

CDR3 DNA: TGTGCCAGCAGCTTAGAGACAGGCTATGGCTACACCTTC. It codes for CASSLETGYGYTF. The V gene is TRBV7-9, the J gene TRBJ1-2; TRBD1 might be the D (6 bases). This CDR3 has 13 amino acids. Per germline, CDR1 SEHNR and CDR2 FQNEAQ (reference sequence). Trimming left V 1 base short and J 4 bases short, with 7 bases between.

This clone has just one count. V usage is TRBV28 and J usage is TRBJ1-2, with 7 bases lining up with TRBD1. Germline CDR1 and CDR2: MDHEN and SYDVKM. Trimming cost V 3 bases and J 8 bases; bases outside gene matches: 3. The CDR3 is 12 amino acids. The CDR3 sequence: CASSFRGAGYTF. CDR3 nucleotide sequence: TGTGCCAGCAGTTTCAGGGGGGCCGGCTACACCTTC.

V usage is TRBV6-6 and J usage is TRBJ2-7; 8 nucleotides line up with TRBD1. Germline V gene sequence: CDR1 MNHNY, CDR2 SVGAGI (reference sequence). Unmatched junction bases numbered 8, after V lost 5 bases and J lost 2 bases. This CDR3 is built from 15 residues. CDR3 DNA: TGTGCCAGCAGTAAAGGGACAGGAGGAACCTACGAGCAGTACTTC. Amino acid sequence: CASSKGTGGTYEQYF.

The CDR3 loop reads CASSGDRGQNEKLFF. The CDR3 DNA follows: TGTGCCAGCAGTGGGGACAGGGGCCAAAATGAAAAACTGTTTTTT. This rearrangement joins TRBV25-1 to TRBJ1-4, with 10 bases that match TRBD1. Germline V lookup: CDR1 MGHDK, CDR2 SYGVNS. The CDR3 covers 15 residues. The V gene end was trimmed by 4 bases and the J gene end by 5 bases; junction bases not matched to a gene: 4.

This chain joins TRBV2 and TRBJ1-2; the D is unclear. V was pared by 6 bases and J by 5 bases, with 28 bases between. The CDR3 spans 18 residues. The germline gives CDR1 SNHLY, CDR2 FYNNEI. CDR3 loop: CASRALWSGGVVWYGYTF. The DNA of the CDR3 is TGTGCCAGCAGGGCATTGTGGTCGGGAGGAGTAGTCTGGTATGGCTACACCTTC.

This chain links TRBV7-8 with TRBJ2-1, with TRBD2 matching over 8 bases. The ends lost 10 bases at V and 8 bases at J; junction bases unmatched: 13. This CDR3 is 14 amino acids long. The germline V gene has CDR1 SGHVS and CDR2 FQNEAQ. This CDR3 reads CANTSSLAGDEQFF. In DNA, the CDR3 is TGTGCCAACACCTCATCTCTAGCGGGCGATGAGCAGTTCTTC.

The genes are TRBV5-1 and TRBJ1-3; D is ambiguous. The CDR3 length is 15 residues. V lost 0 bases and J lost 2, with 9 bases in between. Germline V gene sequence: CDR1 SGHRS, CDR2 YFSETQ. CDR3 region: CASSLGAGTGNTIYF. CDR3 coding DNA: TGCGCCAGCAGCTTGGGGGCCGGAACTGGAAACACCATATATTTT.